This TCR beta chain was found in a study of OX40 agonist ivuxolimab in advanced cancers. Repertoires were generated with immunoSEQ multiplex PCR, while TCRdb's copy carries only in-frame clones and drops some. The data contain some 150,000 clones, 90% of them singletons. The receptor was derived from an adult with an advanced solid tumor such as melanoma, head and neck, liver or kidney cancer. The material was CD4+ or CD8+ T cells sorted from blood, obtained in a trial of the OX40 agonist ivuxolimab.

The CDR3 nucleotides read TGTGCCAGCAGCACGGACTCAGCGGTAAATGAGCAGTTCTTC. Translated: CASSTDSAVNEQFF. The chain combines TRBV5-4 with TRBJ2-1; D might be TRBD2 (5 bases). This CDR3 comprises 14 residues. Trimming shortened V by 4 bases and J by 7 bases, and 15 bases separated the two germline ends. The V gene's germline CDR1 is SGHNT and CDR2 YYREEE (reference sequence). Based on the CDR3 plus reference TRBV5-4 and TRBJ2-1, the full variable domain is ETGVTQSPTHLIKTRGQQVTLRCSSQSGHNTVSWYQQALGQGPQFIFQYYREEENGRGNFPPRFSGLQFPNYSSELNVNALELDDSALYLCASSTDSAVNEQFFGPGTRLTVL.